This T cell receptor beta chain originates from a study of blood T cell repertoires in COVID-19. Overall study: Acute and convalescent COVID-19 specimens originated in the United States, Italy and Spain. Sources were T cells, B-cell-depleted T cells, or PBMCs; the material itself was cDNA or gDNA.

This clone was seen just once. Source study methods: Reference gene primer amplification yielded estimated nucleated cell counts. The protocol was immunoSEQ multiplex PCR, while the TCRdb copy is restricted to in-frame clones and leaves out a portion. The V and J calls and the clone size are those of that table, but D and trimming were determined from the DNA. Found here are 250,000 to 350,000 clones, 75% to 90% of them singletons; the top ten hold just under 0.95%. V lost 5 bases and J lost 10; bases outside the gene matches: 11. The CDR3 length is 14 residues. Germline lookup yields CDR1 SEHNR and CDR2 FQNEAQ (reference sequence).

Sequencing was performed on peripheral blood. The sequence came from a woman between 35 and 50 years old who had recovered from COVID-19. The rearrangement joins TRBV7-9 to TRBJ2-7; 10 nucleotides align to TRBD2. CDR3 sequence reads: CASSGGLATLPQYF. As DNA, the CDR3 is TGTGCCAGCAGCGGGGGACTAGCGACCCTGCCCCAGTACTTC. Full variable domain (remainder filled in from reference TRBV7-9 and TRBJ2-7): DTGVSQNPRHKITKRGQNVTFRCDPISEHNRLYWYRQTLGQGPEFLTYFQNEAQLEKSRLLSDRFSAERPKGSFSTLEIQRTEQGDSAMYLCASSGGLATLPQYFGPGTRLTVT.